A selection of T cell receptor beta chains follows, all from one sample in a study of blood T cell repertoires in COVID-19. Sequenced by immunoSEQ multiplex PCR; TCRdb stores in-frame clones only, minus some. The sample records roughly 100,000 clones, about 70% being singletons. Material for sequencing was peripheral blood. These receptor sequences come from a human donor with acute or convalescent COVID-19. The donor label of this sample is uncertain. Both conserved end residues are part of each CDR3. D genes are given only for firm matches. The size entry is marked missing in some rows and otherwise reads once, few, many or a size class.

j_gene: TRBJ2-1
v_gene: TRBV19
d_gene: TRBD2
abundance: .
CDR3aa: CASSPRLAPYNEQFF
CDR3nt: TGTGCCAGTAGTCCCCGACTAGCCCCTTACAATGAGCAGTTCTTC

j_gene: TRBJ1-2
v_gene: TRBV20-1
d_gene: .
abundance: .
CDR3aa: CSASPGNGYTF
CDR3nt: TGCAGTGCTAGTCCCGGGAATGGCTACACCTTC

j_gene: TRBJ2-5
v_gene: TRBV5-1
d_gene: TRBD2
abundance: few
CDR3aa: CASSRLARETQYF
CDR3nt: TGCGCCAGCAGCCGACTAGCAAGGGAGACCCAGTACTTC

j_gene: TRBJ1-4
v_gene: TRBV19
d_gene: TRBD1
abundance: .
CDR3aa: CASSISGGLNEKLFF
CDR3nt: TGTGCCAGTAGTATTTCAGGGGGACTTAATGAAAAACTGTTTTTT

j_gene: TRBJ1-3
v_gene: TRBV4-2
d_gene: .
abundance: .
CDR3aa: CASSPPAGGNTIYF
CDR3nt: TGTGCCAGCAGTCCCCCGGCGGGTGGAAACACCATATATTTT

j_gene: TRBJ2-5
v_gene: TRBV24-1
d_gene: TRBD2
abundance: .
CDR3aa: CATSDPAAGGLETQYF
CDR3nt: TGTGCCACCAGTGATCCAGCGGCGGGGGGCCTGGAGACCCAGTACTTC

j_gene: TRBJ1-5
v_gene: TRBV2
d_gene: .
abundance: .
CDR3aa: CASSERNQPQHF
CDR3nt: TGTGCCAGCAGTGAACGTAATCAGCCCCAGCATTTT

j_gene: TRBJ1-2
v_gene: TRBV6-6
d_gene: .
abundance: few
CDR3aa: CASSSLKPRSYTF
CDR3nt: TGTGCCAGCAGTTCTCTTAAGCCGAGAAGCTACACCTTC

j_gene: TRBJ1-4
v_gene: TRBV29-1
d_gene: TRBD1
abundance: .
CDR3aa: CSVGLGQGSEKLFF
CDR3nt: TGCAGCGTCGGATTAGGACAGGGGAGTGAAAAACTGTTTTTT

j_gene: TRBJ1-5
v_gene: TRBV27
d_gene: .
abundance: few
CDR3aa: CASRPLYSNQPQHF
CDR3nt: TGTGCCAGCAGGCCACTGTATAGCAATCAGCCCCAGCATTTT

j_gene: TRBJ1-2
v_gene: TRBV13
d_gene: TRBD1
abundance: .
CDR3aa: CASSFGQGHGYTF
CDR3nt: TGTGCCAGCAGCTTCGGACAGGGCCATGGCTACACCTTC

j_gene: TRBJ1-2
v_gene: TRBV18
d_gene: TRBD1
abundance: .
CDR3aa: CASSPTAARGYGYTF
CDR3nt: TGTGCCAGCTCCCCAACAGCCGCCAGGGGGTATGGCTACACCTTC

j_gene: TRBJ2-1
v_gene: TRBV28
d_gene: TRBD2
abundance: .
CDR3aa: CASTEGLAGFNEQFF
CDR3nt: TGTGCCAGCACCGAGGGACTAGCGGGGTTCAATGAGCAGTTCTTC

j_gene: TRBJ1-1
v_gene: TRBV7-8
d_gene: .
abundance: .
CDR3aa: CASSLREMNTEAFF
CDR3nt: TGTGCCAGCAGCTTAAGGGAGATGAACACTGAAGCTTTCTTT

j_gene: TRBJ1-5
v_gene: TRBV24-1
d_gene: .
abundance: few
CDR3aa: CATDIIRRPGWRTECSNQPQHF
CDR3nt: TGTGCCACCGATATTATTCGACGGCCTGGTTGGAGGACAGAATGTAGCAATCAGCCCCAGCATTTT

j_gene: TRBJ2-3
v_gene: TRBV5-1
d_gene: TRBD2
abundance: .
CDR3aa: CASSFLGPLAGGTDTQYF
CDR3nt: TGCGCCAGCAGCTTCTTAGGGCCACTAGCGGGGGGCACAGATACGCAGTATTTT

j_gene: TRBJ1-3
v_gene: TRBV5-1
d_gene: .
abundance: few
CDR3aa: CASRLDYGNTIYF
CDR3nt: TGCGCCAGCAGACTAGACTATGGAAACACCATATATTTT

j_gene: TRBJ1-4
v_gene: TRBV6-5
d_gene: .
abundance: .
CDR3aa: CASSYSLRDVNEKLFF
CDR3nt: TGTGCCAGCAGTTACTCGTTGAGGGATGTTAATGAAAAACTGTTTTTT

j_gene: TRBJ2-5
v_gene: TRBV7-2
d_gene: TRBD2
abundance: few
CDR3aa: CASSPPGLAYQETQYF
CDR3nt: TGTGCCAGCAGCCCTCCGGGACTAGCGTACCAAGAGACCCAGTACTTC

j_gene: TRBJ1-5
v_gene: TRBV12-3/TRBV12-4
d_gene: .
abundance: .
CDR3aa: CASSLTRNQPQHF
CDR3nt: TGTGCCAGCAGTTTAACCAGAAATCAGCCCCAGCATTTT

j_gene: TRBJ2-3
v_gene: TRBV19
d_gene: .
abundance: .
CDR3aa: CASREQGGTDTQYF
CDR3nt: TGTGCCAGTAGAGAACAGGGTGGCACAGATACGCAGTATTTT

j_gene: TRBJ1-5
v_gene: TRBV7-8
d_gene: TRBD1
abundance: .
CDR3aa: CASSFGGQHQPQHF
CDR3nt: TGTGCCAGCAGCTTCGGGGGACAGCATCAGCCCCAGCATTTT